This passage covers 10 T cell receptor beta chains from one sample sequenced in a study of T cells in Graves' hyperthyroidism and ophthalmopathy. Amplification yielded TCR beta CDR3 regions, with RNA transcripts as the source. A first-round RT-PCR of the TCR CDR3 used the HTBI primer set. One entry per CDR3 protein results from TCRdb running MiXCR on the multiplex PCR reads. The data hold roughly 600,000 distinct CDR3 sequences, with more than 12% observed a single time. Sequences were obtained from blood. These receptors were collected from a woman in her forties or fifties with Graves' ophthalmopathy.

This chain connects TRBV4-1 to TRBJ1-1, with D maybe TRBD1 (5 bases). This CDR3 spans 13 amino acids. Germline V gives CDR1 MGHRA, CDR2 YSYEKL. V shed 0 bases and J shed 6 bases, with 8 bases lying between them. The CDR3 region has the DNA TGCGCCAGCAGCCAAGAATCGGGGGCTGAAGCTTTCTTT. Its protein is CASSQESGAEAFF.

This clonotype was counted only a few times. The chain recombines TRBV12-3 or TRBV12-4 with TRBJ1-5, with 7 bases matching TRBD1. The junction had 10 bases not matched to a gene; V was cut back by 3 bases and J by 2 bases. This CDR3 has 17 residues. CDR3 residues: CASSFGTGVFGNQPQHF. The DNA of the CDR3 is TGTGCCAGCAGTTTTGGCACAGGGGTTTTCGGCAATCAGCCCCAGCATTTT.

The V call is TRBV10-3, the J call TRBJ2-7, with 9 bases identical to TRBD1. Germline loops: CDR1 ENHRY, CDR2 SYGVKD. The CDR3 totals 14 residues. Trimming cost V 6 bases and J 3 bases; bases outside gene matches: 6. In DNA, the CDR3 is TGTGCCATCAGACCGGGGACAGGGCTCTACGAGCAGTACTTC. Translated: CAIRPGTGLYEQYF.

This clonotype appeared many times. The V call is TRBV20-1, the J call TRBJ2-1, with 12 nucleotides matching TRBD1. Germline values: CDR1 DFQATT, CDR2 SNEGSKA (reference sequence). V gave up 5 bases and J gave up 1 base; unmatched junction bases: 6. The CDR3 length is 16 residues. The CDR3 DNA reads TGCAGTGCTGAAGAGGGACAGGGGGCTTCCTACAATGAGCAGTTCTTC. Protein sequence: CSAEEGQGASYNEQFF.

About this clonotype: One base away lies a much larger clone, so this may be a sequencing read error. CDR3 sequence (DNA): TGTGCCAGCAGTTACGGGGGACTAGAAGAACTGTTTTTT. Translating it yields CASSYGGLEELFF. This rearrangement joins TRBV12-3 or TRBV12-4 to TRBJ1-4; tentatively, D is TRBD1 (5 bases). The CDR3 is 13 residues long. The V end was cut by 4 bases, the J end by 12 bases, with 15 bases between.

This clonotype was seen at least ten times. This chain uses TRBV19 with TRBJ1-5; the match to TRBD1 covers 7 bases. Trimming removed 5 bases from V and 8 bases from J; junction bases left unmatched: 6. CDR1 LNHDA and CDR2 SQIVND come from the germline V gene (reference sequence). This CDR3 spans 13 amino acids. CDR3 protein: CASSWDRVKPQHF. The CDR3 coding sequence is TGTGCCAGTAGTTGGGACAGAGTCAAGCCCCAGCATTTT.

This clonotype was seen more than once but under ten times. The chain is built from TRBV7-2 and TRBJ2-6, with TRBD1 as a possible D gene (6 bases). Trimming left V 5 bases short and J 0 bases short, with 17 bases between. Germline V lookup: CDR1 SGHTA, CDR2 FQGNSA. CDR3 length: 18 amino acids. Written as DNA, the CDR3 is TGTGCCAGCAGCCCTAGCTGGACAGTCTTCTCTGGGGCCAACGTCCTGACTTTC. It is translated as CASSPSWTVFSGANVLTF.

This chain connects TRBV19 to TRBJ1-5; a possible D gene is TRBD1 (5 bases). V gave up 3 bases and J gave up 3 bases, with 18 bases separating them. CDR1 is LNHDA, CDR2 SQIVND, per germline (reference sequence). The CDR3 contains 17 residues. The CDR3 here is CASSISLARGLNQPQHF. In nucleotides, the CDR3 is TGTGCCAGTAGTATCTCTTTAGCACGGGGCCTCAATCAGCCCCAGCATTTT.

This clonotype was seen ten or more times. The gene calls are TRBV6-2 or TRBV6-3 and TRBJ2-1; possible D gene TRBD2, 6 bases. V lost 2 bases and J lost 5, with 19 bases in between. The CDR3 runs 17 residues. Germline V gene data show CDR1 as MNHEY and CDR2 as SVGEGT. CDR3 sequence: CASSYRGGLASNNEQFF. CDR3 bases: TGTGCCAGCAGTTACCGGGGCGGGCTAGCGAGTAACAATGAGCAGTTCTTC.

This clonotype was observed at least ten times. The chain employs TRBV6-1 and TRBJ2-5; the match to TRBD1 covers 7 bases. This CDR3 is built from 14 residues. Germline trimming cut 6 bases from V and 1 base from J; bases unmatched to any gene: 5. The germline V gene has CDR1 MNHNS and CDR2 SASEGT. The CDR3: CASRIRQGQETQYF. CDR3 in DNA: TGTGCCAGCAGAATTAGACAGGGCCAAGAGACCCAGTACTTC.